A single sample is the source of the 10 T cell receptor beta chains below, sequenced in a study of blood T cell repertoires in COVID-19. Sequenced by immunoSEQ multiplex PCR; TCRdb stores in-frame clones only, minus some. Of around 250,000 clones listed, around 86% are singletons. Sequenced: peripheral blood. The source of these receptors is a man at least 80 years old with acute or convalescent COVID-19.

The chain employs TRBV3-1 (or the pseudogene TRBV3-2) and TRBJ1-1; tentatively, D is TRBD1 (6 bases). The CDR3 totals 13 residues. V was shortened by 4 bases and J by 1 base, with 7 bases between the two germline ends. The germline V gene has CDR1 LGHDT and CDR2 YNNKEL (reference sequence). The CDR3 DNA sequence: TGTGCCAGCAGCCCGGGACAGAACACTGAAGCTTTCTTT. This sequence encodes CASSPGQNTEAFF.

The table lists this clone with a count of one. The chain combines TRBV7-2 with TRBJ2-6, with 14 bases identical to TRBD2. CDR1 SGHTA and CDR2 FQGNSA come from the germline V gene. This CDR3 is built from 19 residues. V gave up 5 bases and J gave up 4 bases; unmatched junction bases: 10. The CDR3 DNA sequence: TGTGCCAGCAGCCCCCGGACTAGCGGGGGGACGGTGGGGGCCAACGTCCTGACTTTC. Amino acid sequence: CASSPRTSGGTVGANVLTF.

This chain uses TRBV7-2 with TRBJ2-1, with 7 bases that match TRBD2. Per germline, CDR1 SGHTA and CDR2 FQGNSA. V shed 5 bases, J shed 10 bases, and the junction held 5 bases outside the gene matches. CDR3 length: 12 residues. CDR3 sequence (DNA): TGTGCCAGCAGCCGGACTAGTCGCGAGCAGTTCTTC. It translates to CASSRTSREQFF.

A word on this clone: Distinct nucleotide sequences in the sample also encode this CDR3. The chain recombines TRBV19 with TRBJ1-1; 7 nucleotides align to TRBD1. CDR3 length: 14 amino acids. V was clipped by 4 bases and J by 2 bases; unmatched bases: 4. Germline V gives CDR1 LNHDA, CDR2 SQIVND (reference sequence). For the CDR3, the DNA is TGTGCCAGTAGTACTCGACAGGGTAACACTGAAGCTTTCTTT. The encoded protein is CASSTRQGNTEAFF.

J is TRBJ2-7 and V is TRBV11-2; a possible D gene is TRBD2 (6 bases). CDR1 and CDR2 from the germline V gene are SGHAT and FQNNGV. V was trimmed by 1 base and J by 2 bases, leaving 12 bases between them. The CDR3 sequence is 15 residues long. CDR3 region: CASSLADSGPYEQYF. In nucleotides, the CDR3 is TGTGCCAGCAGCTTAGCCGATAGCGGTCCCTACGAGCAGTACTTC. Based on the CDR3 plus reference TRBV11-2 and TRBJ2-7, the full variable domain is EAGVAQSPRYKIIEKRQSVAFWCNPISGHATLYWYQQILGQGPKLLIQFQNNGVVDDSQLPKDRFSAERLKGVDSTLKIQPAKLEDSAVYLCASSLADSGPYEQYFGPGTRLTVT.

The gene calls are TRBV27 and TRBJ1-5, with D perhaps matching TRBD1 (5 bases). The CDR3 is 14 amino acids. Per germline, CDR1 MNHEY and CDR2 SMNVEV (reference sequence). Trimming removed 1 base from V and 2 bases from J, with 6 bases in between. In DNA, the CDR3 is TGTGCCAGCAGTTTATTCAGGGGCAATCAGCCCCAGCATTTT. This translates into CASSLFRGNQPQHF.

The chain carries TRBV18 and TRBJ2-3; D ambiguous. This CDR3 is 13 amino acids long. V was trimmed by 3 bases and J by 4 bases, leaving 8 bases between them. CDR1 and CDR2 from the germline V gene are KGHSH and LQKENI. For the CDR3, the DNA is TGTGCCAGCTCACCCGGAGCAGCAGATACGCAGTATTTT. Protein sequence: CASSPGAADTQYF.

This rearrangement joins TRBV15 to TRBJ2-1, with D possibly matching TRBD2 (5 bases). This CDR3 region has 14 residues. In germline, CDR1 is LNHNV, CDR2 YYDKDF (reference sequence). V shed 0 bases and J shed 7 bases, with 10 bases lying between them. The CDR3: CATSREGGRNEQFF. The CDR3 region has the DNA TGTGCCACCAGCAGAGAAGGAGGCAGGAATGAGCAGTTCTTC.

V and J are TRBV7-8 and TRBJ2-1, with a tentative D call TRBD2 (5 bases). The V and J ends lost 1 base and 0 bases respectively, with 13 bases between them. This CDR3 is built from 17 residues. Germline CDR1 SGHVS, CDR2 FQNEAQ. DNA of the CDR3: TGTGCCAGCAGCTTAGTAAGCGGAGGCAGCTCCTACAATGAGCAGTTCTTC. It specifies CASSLVSGGSSYNEQFF.

This chain connects TRBV5-1 to TRBJ2-5; 8 bases are shared with TRBD1. The CDR3 is 16 residues long. The junction had 11 bases not matched to a gene; V was cut back by 4 bases and J by 3 bases. Looked up from germline, CDR1 is SGHRS and CDR2 is YFSETQ. The CDR3 loop reads CASSLPIGQGKETQYF. CDR3 nucleotide sequence: TGCGCCAGCAGCCTTCCGATTGGACAGGGTAAAGAGACCCAGTACTTC. The full variable domain, with the rest looked up from reference TRBV5-1 and TRBJ2-5, is KAGVTQTPRYLIKTRGQQVTLSCSPISGHRSVSWYQQTPGQGLQFLFEYFSETQRNKGNFPGRFSGRQFSNSRSEMNVSTLELGDSALYLCASSLPIGQGKETQYFGPGTRLLVL.